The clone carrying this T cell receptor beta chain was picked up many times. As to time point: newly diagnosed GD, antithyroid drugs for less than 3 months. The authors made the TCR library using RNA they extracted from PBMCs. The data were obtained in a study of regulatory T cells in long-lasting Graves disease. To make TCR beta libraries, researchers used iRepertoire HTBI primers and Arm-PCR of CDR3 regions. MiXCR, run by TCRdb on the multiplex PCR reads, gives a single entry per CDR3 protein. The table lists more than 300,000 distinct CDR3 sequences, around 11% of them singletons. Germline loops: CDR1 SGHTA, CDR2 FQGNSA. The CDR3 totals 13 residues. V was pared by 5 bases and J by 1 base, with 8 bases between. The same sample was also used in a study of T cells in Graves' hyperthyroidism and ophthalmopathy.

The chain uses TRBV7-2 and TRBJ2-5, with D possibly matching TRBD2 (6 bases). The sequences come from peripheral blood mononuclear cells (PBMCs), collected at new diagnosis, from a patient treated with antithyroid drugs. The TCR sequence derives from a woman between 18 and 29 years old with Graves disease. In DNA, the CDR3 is TGTGCCAGCAGCGGGACTCTCCAAGAGACCCAGTACTTC. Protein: CASSGTLQETQYF.